This record concerns one T cell receptor (beta chain) sequence. Its antigen is still unknown. Base qualities are not provided; no much larger clone lies one nucleotide away. The collaborating institutions used their own protocols to collect whole blood in K2EDTA tubes. For TCRbeta analysis, collaborator samples were shipped as frozen whole blood, as isolated PBMCs, or as DNA extracted from either sample type. TCRbeta CDR3 regions were amplified from genomic DNA by means of the immunoSEQ Assay, a bias-controlled multiplex PCR. On the authors' methods: Within the assay, amplification of reference gene primers was used to estimate how many nucleated cells each sample contained. Sequence reads were collapsed and filtered to measure the absolute abundance of every unique TCRbeta CDR3 rearrangement. For each sample, productive Simpson clonality was calculated as the square root of Simpson's diversity index across productive rearrangements. TCRdb's version of the immuneACCESS table is confined to in-frame rearrangements and falls short of the full clone set. An unresolved V gene accounts for under half of the shortfall where checked; the remainder is of unknown origin. V and J calls and clone size are given by that table; D and trimming were obtained from the DNA. For this sample there are some 160,000 clones; approximately 80% appear just once. Roughly 13% of the sample goes to the ten largest clones.

This record belongs to a study of blood T cell repertoires in COVID-19 (dated by TCRdb to 2019 to 2021). In the study overall: Collaborator samples came from the United States, Italy and Spain and covered acute and convalescent phases of COVID-19. The prospective study material was composed of cDNA or gDNA derived from T cells, B-cell-depleted T cells, or PBMCs. The dataset comprised deeply sampled blood TCRbeta repertoires from subjects exposed to, actively infected with, or recovered from COVID-19. The repertoires were released in a freely available public database intended as a resource for research on the immune response to SARS-CoV-2. Samples were obtained from the ongoing ImmuneRACE study (first 160 participants) and from 1,254 subjects provided by 6 global collaborators. A de-identified subject ID, COVID-19 status, age in years and sex were almost always included in the sample metadata. Where HLA class I and class II types were available, the types were taken from metadata supplied by the sample provider, not from assay-based typing.

Overall study outcomes, separate from this receptor: How much clinical and demographic metadata was included differed by source and by participant, and the metadata was provided uncurated.

V gives up 5 bases and J gives up 0 bases, and the segment between their germline ends measures 8 bases. Counted from cysteine to phenylalanine, this CDR3 has 15 amino acids. Only the CDR3 region is kept as DNA, spanning 45 bases read in frame from base 1. CDR1 MNHEY and CDR2 SMNVEV were looked up in the germline V gene (reference sequence). The receptor chain draws on TRBV27 and TRBJ1-6, with an unclear D gene assignment. The specimen sequenced was peripheral blood. The sequence was obtained from a woman aged 80 or older with acute or convalescent COVID-19. Here the CDR3 is given as CASSTVSSYNSPLHF. DNA sequence: TGTGCCAGCAGTACTGTTAGCTCCTATAATTCACCCCTCCACTTT.